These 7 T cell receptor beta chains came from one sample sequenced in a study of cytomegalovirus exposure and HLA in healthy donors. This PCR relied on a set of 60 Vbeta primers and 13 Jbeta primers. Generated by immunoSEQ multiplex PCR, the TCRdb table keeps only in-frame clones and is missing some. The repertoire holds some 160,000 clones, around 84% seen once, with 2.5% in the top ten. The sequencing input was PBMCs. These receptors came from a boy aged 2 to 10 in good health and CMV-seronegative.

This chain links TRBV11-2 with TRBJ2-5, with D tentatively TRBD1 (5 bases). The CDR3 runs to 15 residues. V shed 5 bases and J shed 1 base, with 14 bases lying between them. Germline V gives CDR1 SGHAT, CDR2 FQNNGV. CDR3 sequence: CASSGGAGFQETQYF. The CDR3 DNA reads TGTGCCAGCAGCGGCGGCGCAGGGTTCCAAGAGACCCAGTACTTC.

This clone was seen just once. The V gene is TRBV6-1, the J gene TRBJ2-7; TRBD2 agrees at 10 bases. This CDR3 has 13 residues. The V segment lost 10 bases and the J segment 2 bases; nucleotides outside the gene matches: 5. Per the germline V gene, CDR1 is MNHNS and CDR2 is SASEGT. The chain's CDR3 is CAILAGATYEQYF. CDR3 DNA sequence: TGTGCCATCCTAGCGGGGGCCACCTACGAGCAGTACTTC.

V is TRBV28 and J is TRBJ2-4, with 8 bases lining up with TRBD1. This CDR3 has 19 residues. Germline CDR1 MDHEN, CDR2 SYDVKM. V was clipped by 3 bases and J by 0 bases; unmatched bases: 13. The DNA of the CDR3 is TGTGCCAGCAGTTTTGTTACAGGGGGGAAGTTACTAGCCAAAAACATTCAGTACTTC. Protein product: CASSFVTGGKLLAKNIQYF.

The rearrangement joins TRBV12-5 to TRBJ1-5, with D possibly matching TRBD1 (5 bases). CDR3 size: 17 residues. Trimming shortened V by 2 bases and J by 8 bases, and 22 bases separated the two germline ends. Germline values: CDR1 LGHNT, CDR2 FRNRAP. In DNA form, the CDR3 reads TGTGCTAGTGGTTTGTTGCCCGGGGGGTCTGAATTGGAGCCCCAGCATTTT. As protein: CASGLLPGGSELEPQHF.

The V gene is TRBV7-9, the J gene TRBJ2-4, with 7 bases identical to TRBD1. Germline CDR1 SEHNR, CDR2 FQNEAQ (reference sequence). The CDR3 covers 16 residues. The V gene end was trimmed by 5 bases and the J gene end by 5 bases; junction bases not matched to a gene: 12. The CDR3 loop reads CASSPKLQGLENIQYF. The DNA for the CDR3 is TGTGCCAGCAGCCCCAAATTACAGGGGCTCGAAAACATTCAGTACTTC.

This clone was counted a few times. The CDR3 protein is CASSRWDSREAFF. In DNA form, the CDR3 reads TGTGCCAGCAGCCGATGGGACAGTCGTGAAGCTTTCTTT. V gene TRBV5-6 combines with J gene TRBJ1-1, with 7 bases that match TRBD1. The ends lost 4 bases at V and 7 bases at J; junction bases unmatched: 7. CDR1 and CDR2 from the germline V gene are SGHDT and YYEEEE. The CDR3 contains 13 residues.

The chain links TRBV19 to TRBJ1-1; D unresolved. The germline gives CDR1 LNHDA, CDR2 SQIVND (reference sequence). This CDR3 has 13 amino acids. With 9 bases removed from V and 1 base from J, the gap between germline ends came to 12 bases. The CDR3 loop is CASVGTGNTEAFF. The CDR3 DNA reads TGTGCCAGCGTAGGAACGGGGAACACTGAAGCTTTCTTT.